These 12 T cell receptor beta chains came from one sample sequenced in a study of cytomegalovirus exposure and HLA in healthy donors. The PCR used 60 Vbeta and 13 Jbeta primers. Using immunoSEQ multiplex PCR, the repertoire was profiled, and TCRdb retains in-frame clones only, with some absent. The sample includes tens of thousands of clones, more than 55% of them seen just once. The sample was PBMCs. The receptors stem from a woman in her forties or fifties in good health and CMV-seropositive.

The gene calls are TRBV9 and TRBJ1-2; 7 positions match TRBD1. The CDR3 totals 12 residues. After removal of 3 bases from V and 8 bases from J, the junction contained 4 bases not matched to a gene. The germline V gene encodes CDR1 SGDLS and CDR2 YYNGEE. The CDR3 DNA sequence: TGTGCCAGCAGCGCCACAGGGGTGGGCTACACCTTC. Its protein is CASSATGVGYTF.

The V call is TRBV6-6, the J call TRBJ1-6, with a possible D match to TRBD1 (6 bases). The CDR3 consists of 15 residues. Trimming pared 2 bases from V and 1 base from J, leaving 6 bases between. Germline CDR1 is MNHNY and CDR2 is SVGAGI (reference sequence). In DNA, the CDR3 is TGTGCCAGCAGTTACCAGGGGTCCTATAATTCACCCCTCCACTTT. The encoded protein is CASSYQGSYNSPLHF.

J is TRBJ2-5 and V is TRBV29-1; TRBD1 agrees at 8 bases. Losses at the gene ends were 6 bases for V and 1 base for J; bases not matched to a gene: 7. Germline CDR1 and CDR2: SQVTM and ANQGSEA. This CDR3 has 14 amino acids. The CDR3 sequence is CSVYQGQGQETQYF. The DNA of the CDR3 is TGCAGCGTCTACCAAGGACAGGGCCAAGAGACCCAGTACTTC. The full variable domain, rest sourced from reference TRBV29-1 and TRBJ2-5, is SAVISQKPSRDICQRGTSLTIQCQVDSQVTMMFWYRQQPGQSLTLIATANQGSEATYESGFVIDKFPISRPNLTFSTLTVSNMSPEDSSIYLCSVYQGQGQETQYFGPGTRLLVL.

The chain uses TRBV28 and TRBJ2-3; 9 positions agree with TRBD2. V was pared by 6 bases and J by 3 bases, with 7 bases of the junction left unmatched. This CDR3 comprises 15 residues. From germline, CDR1 is MDHEN and CDR2 SYDVKM. The CDR3 is CASSRAGGRTDTQYF. Here the CDR3 DNA reads TGTGCCAGCAGCCGAGCGGGGGGTAGGACAGATACGCAGTATTTT. Variable domain in full (rest from reference TRBV28 and TRBJ2-3): DVKVTQSSRYLVKRTGEKVFLECVQDMDHENMFWYRQDPGLGLRLIYFSYDVKMKEKGDIPEGYSVSREKKERFSLILESASTNQTSMYLCASSRAGGRTDTQYFGPGTRLTVL.

This chain links TRBV19 with TRBJ2-4; D unresolved. The germline CDR1 and CDR2 sequences are LNHDA and SQIVND (reference sequence). V lost 2 bases, J lost 0 bases, and 14 bases lay in between. The CDR3 runs to 17 residues. The CDR3 sequence: CASSIRNVAVAKNIQYF. The CDR3 nucleotides read TGTGCCAGTAGTATAAGGAACGTAGCTGTAGCCAAAAACATTCAGTACTTC.

This sequence joins TRBV6-1 and TRBJ1-2; perhaps TRBD1 as D (6 bases). Germline CDR1 MNHNS, CDR2 SASEGT. The CDR3 contains 12 residues. Trimming removed 10 bases from V and 7 bases from J, with 16 bases in between. The CDR3: CATRGGQGGYTF. In DNA, the CDR3 is TGTGCCACCCGGGGGGGGCAAGGTGGCTACACCTTC.

V usage is TRBV29-1 and J usage is TRBJ1-5; 7 bases line up with TRBD1. From germline, CDR1 is SQVTM and CDR2 ANQGSEA. CDR3 length: 13 residues. The J segment lost 2 bases and the V segment lost 6 bases, leaving 4 bases of the junction unmatched. The CDR3, as DNA: TGCAGCGTGAAAGGACAGGGCAATCAGCCCCAGCATTTT. Amino acids: CSVKGQGNQPQHF.

V usage is TRBV28 and J usage is TRBJ2-7, with a possible D match to TRBD2 (5 bases). This CDR3 region has 14 residues. Germline loops: CDR1 MDHEN, CDR2 SYDVKM. With 5 bases removed from V and 3 bases from J, the gap between germline ends came to 14 bases. DNA for the CDR3: TGTGCCAGCAGTCCCCCAGTTGGAGGCTACGAGCAGTACTTC. The encoded protein is CASSPPVGGYEQYF.

The rearrangement uses TRBV6-6 and TRBJ1-5; D uncertain. V dropped 7 bases and J dropped 3 bases, with 10 bases sitting between them. Germline CDR1 MNHNY, CDR2 SVGAGI (reference sequence). The CDR3 runs to 13 residues. The CDR3 loop reads CASTQYNNQPQHF. DNA for the CDR3: TGTGCCAGCACCCAGTATAACAATCAGCCCCAGCATTTT.

The chain employs TRBV14 and TRBJ1-4, with TRBD1 identical over 8 bases. V dropped 6 bases and J dropped 7; count of bases not matched to a gene: 7. The CDR3 spans 14 residues. CDR1 is SGHDN, CDR2 FVKESK, per germline. The CDR3 DNA reads TGTGCCAGCAGTCGGGACAGGTGGAGTGAAAAACTGTTTTTT. Encoded protein: CASSRDRWSEKLFF.

This chain joins TRBV5-4 and TRBJ2-1; 9 nucleotides align to TRBD1. In germline, CDR1 is SGHNT, CDR2 YYREEE (reference sequence). The CDR3 runs to 17 residues. J lost 3 bases, V lost 5 bases, and 12 bases had no gene match. The CDR3 spells CASSSPVGTGYYNEQFF. Here the CDR3 DNA reads TGTGCCAGCAGTTCACCAGTCGGGACAGGGTACTACAATGAGCAGTTCTTC.

This clone showed up just a few times. The V and J genes are TRBV29-1 and TRBJ2-2; D ambiguous. The CDR3 loop spans 12 amino acids. Trimming took 4 bases from V and 2 from J, leaving 5 bases between them. Germline CDR1 and CDR2: SQVTM and ANQGSEA. The CDR3 sequence: CSVGTNTGELFF. The CDR3 region has the DNA TGCAGCGTTGGTACTAACACCGGGGAGCTGTTTTTT.